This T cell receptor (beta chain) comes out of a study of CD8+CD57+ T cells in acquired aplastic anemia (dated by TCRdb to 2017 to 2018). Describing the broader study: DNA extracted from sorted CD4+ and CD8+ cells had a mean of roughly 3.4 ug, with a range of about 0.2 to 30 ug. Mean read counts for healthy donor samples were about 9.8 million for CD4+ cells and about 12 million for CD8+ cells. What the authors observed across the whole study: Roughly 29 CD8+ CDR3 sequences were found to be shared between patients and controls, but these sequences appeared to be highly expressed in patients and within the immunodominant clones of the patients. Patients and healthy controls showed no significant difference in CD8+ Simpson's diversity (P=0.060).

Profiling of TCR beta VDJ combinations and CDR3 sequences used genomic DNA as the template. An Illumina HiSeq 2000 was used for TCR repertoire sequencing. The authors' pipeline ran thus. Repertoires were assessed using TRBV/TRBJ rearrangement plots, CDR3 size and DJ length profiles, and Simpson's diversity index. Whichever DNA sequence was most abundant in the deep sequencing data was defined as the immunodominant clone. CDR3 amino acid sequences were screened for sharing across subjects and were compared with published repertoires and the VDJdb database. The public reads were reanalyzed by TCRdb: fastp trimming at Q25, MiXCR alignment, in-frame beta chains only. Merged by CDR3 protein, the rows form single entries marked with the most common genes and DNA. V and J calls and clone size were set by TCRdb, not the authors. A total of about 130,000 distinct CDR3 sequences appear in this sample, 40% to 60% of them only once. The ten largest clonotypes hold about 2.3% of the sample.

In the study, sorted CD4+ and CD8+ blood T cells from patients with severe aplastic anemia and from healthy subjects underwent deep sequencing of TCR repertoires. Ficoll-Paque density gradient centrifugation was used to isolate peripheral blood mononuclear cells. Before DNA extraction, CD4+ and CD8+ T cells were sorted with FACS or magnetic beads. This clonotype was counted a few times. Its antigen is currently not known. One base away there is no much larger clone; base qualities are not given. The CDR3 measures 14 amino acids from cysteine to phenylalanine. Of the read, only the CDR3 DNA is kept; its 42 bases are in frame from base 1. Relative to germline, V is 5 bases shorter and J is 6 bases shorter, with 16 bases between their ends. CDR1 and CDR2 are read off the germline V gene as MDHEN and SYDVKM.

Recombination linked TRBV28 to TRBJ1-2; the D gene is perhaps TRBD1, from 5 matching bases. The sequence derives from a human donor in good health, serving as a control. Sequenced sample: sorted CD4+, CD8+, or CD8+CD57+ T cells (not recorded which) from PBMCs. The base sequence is TGTGCCAGCAGTACCTCCGGGACGAAAAATGGCTACACCTTC. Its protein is CASSTSGTKNGYTF.